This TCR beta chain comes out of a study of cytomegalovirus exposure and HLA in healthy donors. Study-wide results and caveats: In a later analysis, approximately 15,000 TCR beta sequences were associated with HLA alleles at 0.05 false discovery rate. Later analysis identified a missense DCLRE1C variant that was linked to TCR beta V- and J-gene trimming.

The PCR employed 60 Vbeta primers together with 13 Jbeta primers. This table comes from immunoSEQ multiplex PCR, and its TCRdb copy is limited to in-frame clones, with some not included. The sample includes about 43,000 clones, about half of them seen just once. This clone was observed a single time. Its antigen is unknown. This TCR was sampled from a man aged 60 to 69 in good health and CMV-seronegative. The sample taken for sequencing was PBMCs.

The CDR3 sequence is CASKKEREVREQYF. As DNA, the CDR3 is TGTGCCAGCAAGAAGGAGCGGGAGGTCCGCGAGCAGTACTTC. V gene TRBV6-1 combines with J gene TRBJ2-7, with 9 positions matching TRBD2. CDR1 is MNHNS and CDR2 is SASEGT in the germline V gene. The junction had 10 bases not matched to a gene; V was cut back by 7 bases and J by 6 bases. The CDR3 is 14 amino acids.